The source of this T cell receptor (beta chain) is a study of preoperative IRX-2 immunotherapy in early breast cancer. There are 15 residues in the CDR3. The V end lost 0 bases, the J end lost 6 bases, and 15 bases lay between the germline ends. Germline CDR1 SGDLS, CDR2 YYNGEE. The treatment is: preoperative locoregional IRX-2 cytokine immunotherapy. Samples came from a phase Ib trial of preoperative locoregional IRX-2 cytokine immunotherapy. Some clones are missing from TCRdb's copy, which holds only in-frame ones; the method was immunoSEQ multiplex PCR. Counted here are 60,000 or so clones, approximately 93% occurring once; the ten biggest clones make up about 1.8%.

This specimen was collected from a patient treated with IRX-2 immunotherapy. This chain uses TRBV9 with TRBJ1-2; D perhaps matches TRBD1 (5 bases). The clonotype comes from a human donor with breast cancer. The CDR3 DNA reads TGTGCCAGCAGCGTAGAATTGCAGGGATTAAATGGCTACACCTTC. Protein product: CASSVELQGLNGYTF.